This T cell receptor (beta chain) was observed in a study of blood T cell repertoires in COVID-19. Looking at the study overall: Sample material is recorded as cDNA or gDNA derived from T cells, B-cell-depleted T cells, or PBMCs.

The CDR3 consists of 19 residues. Per germline, CDR1 LGHNA and CDR2 YNFKEQ. Trimming removed 0 bases at V and 4 bases at J, with 24 bases between. Original analysis: The authors estimated nucleated cell counts from reference gene primer amplification. Assay: immunoSEQ multiplex PCR; the TCRdb copy retains only in-frame clones and omits some. The DNA gave D and trimming, while V, J and clone size come from that table. The table includes about 120,000 clones, over 65% detected once. Sequences were obtained from peripheral blood. The TCR sequence derives from a man aged 55-75 years with acute or convalescent COVID-19. The rearrangement links TRBV4-2 to TRBJ1-1; D is perhaps TRBD1 (5 bases). Written as DNA, the CDR3 is TGTGCCAGCAGCCAAGATGGGATTAACATTCAGGGTTCGGGCACTGAAGCTTTCTTT. Translated, it gives CASSQDGINIQGSGTEAFF.